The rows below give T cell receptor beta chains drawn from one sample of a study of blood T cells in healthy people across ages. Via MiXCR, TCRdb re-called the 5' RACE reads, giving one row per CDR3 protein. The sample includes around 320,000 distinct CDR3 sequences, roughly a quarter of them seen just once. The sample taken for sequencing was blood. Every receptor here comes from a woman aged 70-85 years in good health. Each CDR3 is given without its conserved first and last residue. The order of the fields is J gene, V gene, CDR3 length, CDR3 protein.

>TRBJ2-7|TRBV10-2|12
ASSELAGVGEQY
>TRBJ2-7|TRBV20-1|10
SARDPGYEQY
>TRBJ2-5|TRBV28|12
ASSSGEKQETQY
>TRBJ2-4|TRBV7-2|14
ASSLASGGTKNIQY
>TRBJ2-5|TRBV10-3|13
AIRKGWTDQETQY
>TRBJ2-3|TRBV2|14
ASSERQGGGTDTQY
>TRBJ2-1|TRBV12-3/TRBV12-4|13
ASSLTAKGANEQF
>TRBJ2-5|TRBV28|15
ASSLSAGHSYQETQY
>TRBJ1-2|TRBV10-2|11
ASSEQTDYGYT
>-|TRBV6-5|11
ASRGSGRVEQY
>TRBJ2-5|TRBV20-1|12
SVSTGGLQETQY
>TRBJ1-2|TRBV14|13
ASSQVTGARYGYT
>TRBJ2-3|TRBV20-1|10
SASSANPTQY
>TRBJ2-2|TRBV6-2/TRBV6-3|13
ASRKTQGTTGELF
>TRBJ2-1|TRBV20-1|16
SAETSGRRVETYNEQF
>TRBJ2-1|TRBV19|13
ASMLGDSLKDEQF
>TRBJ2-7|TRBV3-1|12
ASSQSGSSGEQY
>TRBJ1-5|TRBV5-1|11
ASSPTTGQPQH
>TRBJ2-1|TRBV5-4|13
ASSSPDRDGDEQF
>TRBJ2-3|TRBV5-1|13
ASSLEPYSTDTQY
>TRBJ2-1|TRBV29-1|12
SVDASGSNNEQF
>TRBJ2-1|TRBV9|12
ASSSSKGTNEQF
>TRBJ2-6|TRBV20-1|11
SAKDSGANVLI
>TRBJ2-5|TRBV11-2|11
ASSKDRQETQY
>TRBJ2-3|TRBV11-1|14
ASSLAVLAGSDTQY
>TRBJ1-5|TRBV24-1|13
ATSDSREGNQPQH
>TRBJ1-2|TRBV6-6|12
ASSYGSYGHGYT
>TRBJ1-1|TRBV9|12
ASSVDLSSTEAF
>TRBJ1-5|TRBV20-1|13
SARQGTGDNQPQH
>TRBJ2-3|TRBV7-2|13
TSSSTSGITDTQY
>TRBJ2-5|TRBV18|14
ASSPSVVLGAETQY
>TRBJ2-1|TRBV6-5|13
ASSYSTGTSNEQF
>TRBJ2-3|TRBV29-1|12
SVNAVRGRDTQY
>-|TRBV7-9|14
ASSSNLAGGNNEQF
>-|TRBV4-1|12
TSSQESLQETQY
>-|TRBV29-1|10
SAGTGAQEQY